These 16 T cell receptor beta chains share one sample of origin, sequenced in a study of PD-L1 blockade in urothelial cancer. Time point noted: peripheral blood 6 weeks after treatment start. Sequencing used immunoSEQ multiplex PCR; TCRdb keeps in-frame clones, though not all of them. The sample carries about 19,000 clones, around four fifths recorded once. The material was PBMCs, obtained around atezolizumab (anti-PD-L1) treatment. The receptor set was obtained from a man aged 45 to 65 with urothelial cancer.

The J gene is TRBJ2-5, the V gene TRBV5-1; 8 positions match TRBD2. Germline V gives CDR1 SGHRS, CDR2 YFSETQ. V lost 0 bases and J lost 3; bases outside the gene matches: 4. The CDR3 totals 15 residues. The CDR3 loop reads CASSLVSSGEETQYF. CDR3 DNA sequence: TGCGCCAGCAGCTTGGTTAGTAGCGGGGAAGAGACCCAGTACTTC.

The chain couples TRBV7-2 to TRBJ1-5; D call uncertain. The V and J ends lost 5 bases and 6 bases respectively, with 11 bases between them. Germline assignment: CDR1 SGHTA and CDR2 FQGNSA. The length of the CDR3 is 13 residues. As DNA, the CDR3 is TGTGCCAGCAGCCCGGAGAGAGGTCAGCCCCAGCATTTT. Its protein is CASSPERGQPQHF. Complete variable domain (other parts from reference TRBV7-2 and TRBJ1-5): GAGVSQSPSNKVTEKGKDVELRCDPISGHTALYWYRQSLGQGLEFLIYFQGNSAPDKSGLPSDRFSAERTGGSVSTLTIQRTQQEDSAVYLCASSPERGQPQHFGDGTRLSIL.

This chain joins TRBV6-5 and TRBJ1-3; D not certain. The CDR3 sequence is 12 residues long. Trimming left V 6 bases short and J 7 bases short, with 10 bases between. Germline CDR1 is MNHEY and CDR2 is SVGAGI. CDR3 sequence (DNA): TGTGCCAGCAGCCCGGGTCGGAACACCATATATTTT. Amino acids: CASSPGRNTIYF.

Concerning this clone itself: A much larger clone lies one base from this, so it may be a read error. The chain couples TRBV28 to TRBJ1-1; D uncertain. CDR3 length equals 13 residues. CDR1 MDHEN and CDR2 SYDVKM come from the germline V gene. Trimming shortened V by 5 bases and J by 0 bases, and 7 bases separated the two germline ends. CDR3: CASSPQMNTEAFF. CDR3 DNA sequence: TGTGCCAGCAGTCCACAGATGAACACTGAAGCTTTCTTT.

The DNA for the CDR3 is TGTGCCAGCAGTTCGGGCGGGGTCGGAACCGGGGAGCTGTTTTTT. Residues: CASSSGGVGTGELFF. V gene TRBV6-5 combines with J gene TRBJ2-2, with D possibly being TRBD2 (6 bases). The CDR3 loop spans 15 amino acids. CDR1 MNHEY and CDR2 SVGAGI come from the germline V gene. Between the trimmed V and J ends, which lost 4 bases and 5 bases, there was a span of 14 bases.

Here the CDR3 reads CASSYWGGNEQFF. CDR3 nucleotide sequence: TGTGCCAGCAGCTACTGGGGGGGTAATGAGCAGTTCTTC. J is TRBJ2-1 and V is TRBV5-5; 7 bases match TRBD2. Germline V gene data show CDR1 as SGHKS and CDR2 as YYEKEE (reference sequence). Unmatched junction bases numbered 4, after V lost 3 bases and J lost 7 bases. CDR3 length: 13 amino acids.

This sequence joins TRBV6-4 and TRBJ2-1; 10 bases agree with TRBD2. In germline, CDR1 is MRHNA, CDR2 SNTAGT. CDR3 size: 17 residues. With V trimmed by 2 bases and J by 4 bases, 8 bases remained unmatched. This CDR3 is CASSDVFRTSGYNEQFF. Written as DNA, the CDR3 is TGTGCCAGCAGTGACGTTTTCAGGACTAGCGGTTACAATGAGCAGTTCTTC.

The CDR3 DNA sequence: TGTGCCAGCAGCGACCGACAGGGGGAGCAGTACTTC. This codes for CASSDRQGEQYF. The chain employs TRBV4-2 and TRBJ2-7, with 8 bases that match TRBD1. The germline gives CDR1 LGHNA, CDR2 YNFKEQ. V shed 5 bases and J 7 bases; nucleotides not matched to a gene: 4. This CDR3 contains 12 residues.

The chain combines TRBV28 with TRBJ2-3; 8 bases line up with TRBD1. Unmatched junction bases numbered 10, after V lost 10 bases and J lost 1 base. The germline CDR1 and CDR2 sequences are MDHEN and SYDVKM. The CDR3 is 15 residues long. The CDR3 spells CATNKGGQGTDTQYF. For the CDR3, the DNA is TGTGCCACCAATAAGGGGGGACAGGGCACAGATACGCAGTATTTT.

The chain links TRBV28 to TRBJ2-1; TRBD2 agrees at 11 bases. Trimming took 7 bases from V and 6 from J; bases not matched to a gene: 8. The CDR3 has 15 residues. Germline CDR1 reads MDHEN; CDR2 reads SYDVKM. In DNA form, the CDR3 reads TGTGCCAGCATCTCGGGGACTAGCGGATCCAATGAGCAGTTCTTC. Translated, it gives CASISGTSGSNEQFF.

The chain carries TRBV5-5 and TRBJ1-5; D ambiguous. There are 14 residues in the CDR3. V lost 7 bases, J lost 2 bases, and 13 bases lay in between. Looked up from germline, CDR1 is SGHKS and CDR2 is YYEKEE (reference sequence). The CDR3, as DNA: TGTGCCAGCGCAGAGAGCGTGGGCAATCAGCCCCAGCATTTT. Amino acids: CASAESVGNQPQHF.

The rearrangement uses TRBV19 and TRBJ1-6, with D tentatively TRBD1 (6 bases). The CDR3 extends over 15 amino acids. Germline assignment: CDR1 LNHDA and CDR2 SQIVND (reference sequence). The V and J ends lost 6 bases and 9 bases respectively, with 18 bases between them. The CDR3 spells CASRETWGGFSPLHF. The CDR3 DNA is TGTGCCAGTAGAGAGACGTGGGGGGGCTTTTCACCCCTCCACTTT.

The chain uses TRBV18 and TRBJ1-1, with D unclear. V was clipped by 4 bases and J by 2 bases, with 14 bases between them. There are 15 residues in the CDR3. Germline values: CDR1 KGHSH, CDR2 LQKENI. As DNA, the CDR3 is TGTGCCAGCTCACAATCGGCCCGGGATAACACTGAAGCTTTCTTT. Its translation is CASSQSARDNTEAFF.

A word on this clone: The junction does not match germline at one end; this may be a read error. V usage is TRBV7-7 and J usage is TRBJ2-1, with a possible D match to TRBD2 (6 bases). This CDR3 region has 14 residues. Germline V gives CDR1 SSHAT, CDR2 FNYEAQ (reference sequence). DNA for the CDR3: TGTGCTAGCAGCCCGGGACTGCCAGGGTTTGAGCAGTTCTTC. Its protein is CASSPGLPGFEQFF.

The CDR3 here is CASSVEGSGDTEAFF. CDR3 sequence (DNA): TGTGCCAGCAGCGTAGAGGGCAGCGGGGACACTGAAGCTTTCTTT. The chain is built from TRBV9 and TRBJ1-1; D unresolved. The V end lost 0 bases, the J end lost 3 bases, and 12 bases lay between the germline ends. The CDR3 length is 15 residues. The germline V gene has CDR1 SGDLS and CDR2 YYNGEE. Supplemented by reference TRBV9 and TRBJ1-1, the full variable domain reads DSGVTQTPKHLITATGQRVTLRCSPRSGDLSVYWYQQSLDQGLQFLIQYYNGEERAKGNILERFSAQQFPDLHSELNLSSLELGDSALYFCASSVEGSGDTEAFFGQGTRLTVV.

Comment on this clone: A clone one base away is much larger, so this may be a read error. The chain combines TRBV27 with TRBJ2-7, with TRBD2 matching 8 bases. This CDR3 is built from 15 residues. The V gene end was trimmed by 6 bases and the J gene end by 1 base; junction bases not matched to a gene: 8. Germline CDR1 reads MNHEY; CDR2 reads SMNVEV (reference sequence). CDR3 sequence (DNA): TGTGCCAGCAGGTCGACTAGCGAGGGTTCCTACGAGCAGTACTTC. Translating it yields CASRSTSEGSYEQYF.